The 16 T cell receptor beta chains below all came from one sample that was sequenced in a study of T cells after somatic rescue of genetic block. Repertoires were generated with immunoSEQ multiplex PCR, while TCRdb's copy carries only in-frame clones and drops some. This sample has more than 13,000 clones, with around 70% found just once. Material: peripheral blood mononuclear cells (PBMCs). These receptors all come from a man in his late teens or twenties.

V gene TRBV7-9 combines with J gene TRBJ2-4; D uncertain. This CDR3 region has 14 residues. CDR1 and CDR2 from the germline V gene are SEHNR and FQNEAQ (reference sequence). Trimming took 1 base from V and 8 from J, leaving 12 bases between them. The CDR3 nucleotides are TGTGCCAGCAGCTTAGGCAGCGTTCGGGACATTCAGTACTTC. The encoded protein is CASSLGSVRDIQYF.

The J gene is TRBJ2-7, the V gene TRBV6-5; a possible D gene is TRBD2 (5 bases). The V and J ends lost 5 bases and 2 bases respectively, with 10 bases between them. Germline V gives CDR1 MNHEY, CDR2 SVGAGI. The CDR3 has 13 amino acids. This CDR3 reads CASSKSGTYEQYF. The CDR3 DNA sequence: TGTGCCAGCAGTAAAAGCGGAACCTACGAGCAGTACTTC.

The V and J genes are TRBV9 and TRBJ2-3; TRBD2 agrees at 7 bases. CDR1 is SGDLS, CDR2 YYNGEE, per germline. The CDR3 extends over 15 amino acids. After removal of 4 bases from V and 0 bases from J, the junction contained 5 bases not matched to a gene. As DNA, the CDR3 is TGTGCCAGCAGCCCCGGGGGGTCTAGCACAGATACGCAGTATTTT. This encodes CASSPGGSSTDTQYF.

The J gene is TRBJ1-1, the V gene TRBV6-6; D unresolved. The CDR3 runs 12 residues. The ends were cut back, 0 bases at V and 8 bases at J, with 7 bases in the middle. CDR1 and CDR2 (germline): MNHNY, SVGAGI (reference sequence). CDR3 nucleotide sequence: TGTGCCAGCAGTTACTCGGGATCGGAAGCTTTCTTT. Encoded protein: CASSYSGSEAFF.

The chain couples TRBV25-1 to TRBJ2-5; D call uncertain. V shed 4 bases and J shed 0 bases, with 9 bases lying between them. Germline CDR1 is MGHDK and CDR2 is SYGVNS. The CDR3 has 14 residues. DNA of the CDR3: TGTGCCAGCAGTGGGCTGGGCTACCAAGAGACCCAGTACTTC. It is translated as CASSGLGYQETQYF.

The V call is TRBV6-5, the J call TRBJ1-2, with TRBD1 as a possible D gene (5 bases). V lost 2 bases and J 4 bases, leaving 11 bases between the germline ends. The CDR3 covers 14 residues. In germline, CDR1 is MNHEY, CDR2 SVGAGI. Here the CDR3 DNA reads TGTGCCAGCAGTTACAGACAGACTCCCTATGGCTACACCTTC. Protein: CASSYRQTPYGYTF.

The chain joins TRBV7-9 to TRBJ2-1, with 9 bases aligning to TRBD2. J was trimmed by 6 bases and V by 5 bases; bases with no gene match: 11. The germline V gene has CDR1 SEHNR and CDR2 FQNEAQ (reference sequence). The CDR3 consists of 16 residues. Here the CDR3 DNA reads TGTGCCAGCAGCCTCCGCACTAGCGGGTACCTCAATGAGCAGTTCTTC. Amino acids: CASSLRTSGYLNEQFF.

This chain uses TRBV28 with TRBJ2-7; D is perhaps TRBD1 (6 bases). CDR1 is MDHEN and CDR2 is SYDVKM in the germline V gene. V was pared by 6 bases and J by 3 bases, with 15 bases between. The CDR3 totals 14 residues. The CDR3 loop is CASRPMDSFYEQYF. The CDR3 DNA is TGTGCCAGCAGGCCGATGGACAGTTTCTACGAGCAGTACTTC.

The rearrangement joins TRBV30 to TRBJ1-4; TRBD1 is a possible D gene (5 bases). This CDR3 is built from 14 residues. V was clipped by 3 bases and J by 0 bases, with 8 bases between them. The germline V gene has CDR1 GTSNPN and CDR2 SVGIG (reference sequence). The CDR3 DNA reads as TGTGCCTGGAGCCCGACAGCAACTAATGAAAAACTGTTTTTT. It encodes CAWSPTATNEKLFF.

This clone qualifies as medium-sized (0.01 to 0.1%). The rearrangement uses TRBV7-9 and TRBJ1-2; no clear D. Trimming took off 4 bases at V and 4 bases at J, with 7 bases between the two ends. The CDR3 loop spans 12 amino acids. Per germline, CDR1 SEHNR and CDR2 FQNEAQ (reference sequence). As DNA, the CDR3 is TGTGCCAGCAGCTCGGCCCTCTATGGCTACACCTTC. As protein: CASSSALYGYTF.

This clone was observed a single time. This sequence joins TRBV5-1 and TRBJ2-7, with D unresolved. V was pared by 0 bases and J by 0 bases, with 19 bases between. Germline CDR1 SGHRS, CDR2 YFSETQ. This CDR3 has 18 residues. The CDR3: CASSLASVGRSSSYEQYF. The CDR3 nucleotides read TGCGCCAGCAGCTTGGCGAGCGTTGGGCGGAGTTCCTCCTACGAGCAGTACTTC.

The chain is built from TRBV28 and TRBJ2-5, with D perhaps TRBD2 (5 bases). CDR3 length: 12 amino acids. V was shortened by 6 bases and J by 13 bases, with 18 bases between the two germline ends. Germline V CDR1 and CDR2: MDHEN, SYDVKM. CDR3 sequence reads: CASSIPGLFLYF. DNA of the CDR3: TGTGCCAGCAGCATCCCTGGACTTTTTTTGTACTTC.

The chain uses TRBV29-1 and TRBJ2-3; the D call may be TRBD1 or TRBD2 (5 bases each). Germline loops: CDR1 SQVTM, CDR2 ANQGSEA. This CDR3 spans 15 amino acids. V was cut by 2 bases and J by 2 bases, with 14 bases left in between. CDR3 sequence: CSVEKLGVSTDTQYF. DNA for the CDR3: TGCAGCGTTGAAAAACTGGGGGTGTCCACAGATACGCAGTATTTT.

V is TRBV25-1 and J is TRBJ2-1; D not certain. There are 13 residues in the CDR3. V was trimmed by 6 bases and J by 4 bases, leaving 10 bases between them. In germline, CDR1 is MGHDK, CDR2 SYGVNS. The DNA of the CDR3 is TGTGCCAGCAGAGAGTTCCTTTACAATGAGCAGTTCTTC. Translation gives CASREFLYNEQFF. Complete variable domain (other parts from reference TRBV25-1 and TRBJ2-1): EADIYQTPRYLVIGTGKKITLECSQTMGHDKMYWYQQDPGMELHLIHYSYGVNSTEKGDLSSESTVSRIRTEHFPLTLESARPSHTSQYLCASREFLYNEQFFGPGTRLTVL.

This clone occurred many times. This chain connects TRBV28 to TRBJ1-2; 10 bases agree with TRBD1. This CDR3 is 15 amino acids long. The germline gives CDR1 MDHEN, CDR2 SYDVKM. Germline trimming cut 4 bases from V and 4 bases from J; bases unmatched to any gene: 6. The CDR3 spells CASSSWDRGLYGYTF. CDR3 nucleotide sequence: TGTGCCAGCAGTTCTTGGGACAGGGGACTCTATGGCTACACCTTC.

This clone was detected a few times. The chain's CDR3 is CASSVVGGSTGELFF. The CDR3 bases are TGTGCCAGCAGCGTAGTAGGAGGGAGCACCGGGGAGCTGTTTTTT. The chain employs TRBV9 and TRBJ2-2; D is perhaps TRBD2 (6 bases). Deletions cut 0 bases from V and 4 bases from J, with 10 bases between. CDR1 is SGDLS, CDR2 YYNGEE, per germline. CDR3 length equals 15 residues.